What follows describes a single T cell receptor beta chain. What it binds is unknown. This entry belongs to a study of cytomegalovirus exposure and HLA in healthy donors. Study observations and caveats: CMV serostatus was the sole immune exposure data available.

V was clipped by 4 bases and J by 10 bases, with 13 bases between them. The CDR3 has 12 residues. Germline V gene lookup returns CDR1 SNHLY and CDR2 FYNNEI. Whereas donors were nominally healthy upon sampling, unrecorded immune exposures were probable. In the PCR, 60 Vbeta and 13 Jbeta primers were used. Sequencing used immunoSEQ multiplex PCR; TCRdb keeps in-frame clones, though not all of them. Of around 67,000 clones in the sample, about 60% were seen once. The sample was PBMCs. J is TRBJ1-1 and V is TRBV2; D possibly corresponds to TRBD1 (6 bases). This TCR was recovered from a woman between 45 and 60 years old in good health and CMV-seronegative. The DNA of the CDR3 is TGTGCCAGCAGTGGCTTGGGGGCTAGAGCTTTCTTT. Protein product: CASSGLGARAFF.